The rows below give T cell receptor beta chains drawn from one sample of a study of blood T cell repertoires in COVID-19. The data were produced by immunoSEQ multiplex PCR, yet TCRdb's version contains in-frame clones alone and is incomplete. This repertoire shows around 180,000 clones, 80% to 90% found once; its top ten account for 9.5% to 13%. The sample was peripheral blood. The receptors were gathered from a human donor with active or convalescent COVID-19. The donor label of this sample is uncertain. The CDR3 runs from the conserved cysteine through the conserved F or W. The D gene is left open where the match is weak. Only some rows state a clone size, as once, few, many or a class for expanded clones.

J gene: TRBJ2-1; clone size: .; V gene: TRBV27; D gene: TRBD2; CDR3 protein: CASSLVAASGRNEQFF; CDR3 DNA: TGTGCCAGCAGTCTCGTAGCGGCTAGCGGGAGAAATGAGCAGTTCTTC
J gene: TRBJ1-2; clone size: .; V gene: TRBV6-6; D gene: TRBD1; CDR3 protein: CASSYLRGTDGYTF; CDR3 DNA: TGTGCCAGCAGTTACCTGAGAGGGACAGATGGCTACACCTTC
J gene: TRBJ2-5; clone size: .; V gene: TRBV9; D gene: TRBD1; CDR3 protein: CASGRDRQETQYF; CDR3 DNA: TGTGCCAGCGGAAGGGACAGGCAAGAGACCCAGTACTTC
J gene: TRBJ2-2; clone size: .; V gene: TRBV10-3; D gene: TRBD2; CDR3 protein: CAIRREGSTGELFF; CDR3 DNA: TGTGCCATCAGGCGGGAGGGAAGCACCGGGGAGCTGTTTTTT
J gene: TRBJ1-1; clone size: .; V gene: TRBV11-2; D gene: .; CDR3 protein: CASSRQTSNEAFF; CDR3 DNA: TGTGCCAGCAGCAGACAGACTAGTAATGAAGCTTTCTTT
J gene: TRBJ1-2; clone size: .; V gene: TRBV7-9; D gene: .; CDR3 protein: CASSLEAGTIYGYTF; CDR3 DNA: TGTGCCAGCAGCTTAGAGGCCGGGACAATCTATGGCTACACCTTC
J gene: TRBJ2-7; clone size: .; V gene: TRBV15; D gene: .; CDR3 protein: CATSRARQGTYEQYF; CDR3 DNA: TGTGCCACCAGCAGAGCGAGGCAGGGAACCTACGAGCAGTACTTC
J gene: TRBJ1-2; clone size: .; V gene: TRBV27; D gene: TRBD1; CDR3 protein: CASSFWDRAGYTF; CDR3 DNA: TGTGCCAGCAGTTTTTGGGACAGGGCTGGCTACACCTTC
J gene: TRBJ1-2; clone size: .; V gene: TRBV18; D gene: .; CDR3 protein: CASSLNQALPFYGYTF; CDR3 DNA: TGTGCCAGCTCACTTAACCAGGCCCTACCTTTCTATGGCTACACCTTC
J gene: TRBJ2-7; clone size: once; V gene: TRBV7-2; D gene: .; CDR3 protein: CASSLVQGAYEQYF; CDR3 DNA: TGTGCCAGCAGCCTCGTACAGGGAGCCTACGAGCAGTACTTC
J gene: TRBJ2-3; clone size: .; V gene: TRBV6-5; D gene: TRBD2; CDR3 protein: CASRLAGGYTDTQYF; CDR3 DNA: TGTGCCAGCAGGCTGGCGGGGGGTTACACAGATACGCAGTATTTT
J gene: TRBJ1-1; clone size: .; V gene: TRBV7-6; D gene: .; CDR3 protein: CASSPPGPTEAFF; CDR3 DNA: TGTGCCAGCAGCCCCCCAGGGCCCACTGAAGCTTTCTTT
J gene: TRBJ1-4; clone size: .; V gene: TRBV18; D gene: TRBD1; CDR3 protein: CASSPTPGQPSTNEKLFF; CDR3 DNA: TGTGCCAGCTCACCAACTCCGGGACAGCCTTCAACTAATGAAAAACTGTTTTTT
J gene: TRBJ2-5; clone size: once; V gene: TRBV7-6; D gene: TRBD2; CDR3 protein: CASSFISGRAGETQYF; CDR3 DNA: TGTGCCAGCAGCTTCATTAGCGGGAGGGCGGGGGAGACCCAGTACTTC
J gene: TRBJ1-1; clone size: .; V gene: TRBV7-3; D gene: .; CDR3 protein: CASSGGGSEAFF; CDR3 DNA: TGTGCCAGCAGCGGGGGCGGGTCTGAAGCTTTCTTT
J gene: TRBJ2-3; clone size: .; V gene: TRBV2; D gene: TRBD2; CDR3 protein: CASSLAGDTQYF; CDR3 DNA: TGTGCCAGCTCCCTAGCGGGGGATACGCAGTATTTT
J gene: TRBJ1-1; clone size: .; V gene: TRBV6-5; D gene: .; CDR3 protein: CASSPTRAAGTEAFF; CDR3 DNA: TGTGCCAGCAGTCCAACTAGGGCCGCGGGCACTGAAGCTTTCTTT
J gene: TRBJ2-7; clone size: .; V gene: TRBV11-2; D gene: .; CDR3 protein: CASRSSYEQYF; CDR3 DNA: TGTGCCAGTCGGAGCTCCTACGAGCAGTACTTC
J gene: TRBJ2-4; clone size: .; V gene: TRBV5-6; D gene: .; CDR3 protein: CASSLSTGEDIQYF; CDR3 DNA: TGTGCCAGCAGCTTGTCAACAGGGGAGGACATTCAGTACTTC
J gene: TRBJ2-1; clone size: few; V gene: TRBV4-3; D gene: .; CDR3 protein: CASSQRQNNEQFF; CDR3 DNA: TGCGCCAGCAGCCAACGACAGAACAATGAGCAGTTCTTC
J gene: TRBJ1-2; clone size: .; V gene: TRBV6-2/TRBV6-3; D gene: .; CDR3 protein: CASRHTSNYGYTF; CDR3 DNA: TGTGCCAGCCGCCATACTTCTAACTATGGCTACACCTTC
J gene: TRBJ2-1; clone size: .; V gene: TRBV5-4; D gene: TRBD1; CDR3 protein: CASSAWQGDYNEQFF; CDR3 DNA: TGTGCCAGCAGCGCGTGGCAGGGGGACTACAATGAGCAGTTCTTC
J gene: TRBJ2-1; clone size: few; V gene: TRBV5-6; D gene: TRBD2; CDR3 protein: CASSRKLPGLAGHNEQFF; CDR3 DNA: TGTGCCAGCAGTCGCAAGCTCCCGGGACTAGCGGGACACAATGAGCAGTTCTTC
J gene: TRBJ2-1; clone size: .; V gene: TRBV4-2; D gene: TRBD2; CDR3 protein: CASSQWGLATHNEQFF; CDR3 DNA: TGTGCCAGCAGCCAGTGGGGACTAGCTACCCACAATGAGCAGTTCTTC
J gene: TRBJ1-2; clone size: .; V gene: TRBV18; D gene: TRBD1; CDR3 protein: CASSLRQGYPTNYGYTF; CDR3 DNA: TGTGCCAGCTCACTCCGACAGGGTTACCCTACTAACTATGGCTACACCTTC
J gene: TRBJ1-2; clone size: few; V gene: TRBV7-3; D gene: TRBD1; CDR3 protein: CASSSPGQGEGYTF; CDR3 DNA: TGTGCCAGCAGCTCCCCCGGACAGGGTGAGGGCTACACCTTC
J gene: TRBJ1-6; clone size: .; V gene: TRBV28; D gene: TRBD1; CDR3 protein: CASSNPGQSSYNSPLHF; CDR3 DNA: TGTGCCAGCAGTAATCCGGGACAGAGCTCCTATAATTCACCCCTCCACTTT
J gene: TRBJ2-2; clone size: .; V gene: TRBV5-1; D gene: TRBD1; CDR3 protein: CASSVQGVRINGELFF; CDR3 DNA: TGCGCCAGCAGCGTCCAGGGGGTACGGATTAACGGGGAGCTGTTTTTT
J gene: TRBJ2-1; clone size: .; V gene: TRBV14; D gene: .; CDR3 protein: CASSQDIVLARNEQFF; CDR3 DNA: TGTGCCAGCAGCCAAGATATAGTACTAGCCCGCAATGAGCAGTTCTTC
J gene: TRBJ2-4; clone size: once; V gene: TRBV28; D gene: .; CDR3 protein: CASSGQGLDIQYF; CDR3 DNA: TGTGCCAGCAGTGGGCAGGGTCTGGACATTCAGTACTTC
J gene: TRBJ2-3; clone size: .; V gene: TRBV3-1/TRBV3-2; D gene: TRBD2; CDR3 protein: CASSPSGLPLAQYF; CDR3 DNA: TGTGCCAGCAGCCCTTCGGGACTACCCCTGGCGCAGTATTTT
J gene: TRBJ1-1; clone size: .; V gene: TRBV5-1; D gene: .; CDR3 protein: CASSTRTLGTEAFF; CDR3 DNA: TGCGCCAGCAGCACCAGGACTTTAGGGACTGAAGCTTTCTTT
J gene: TRBJ2-1; clone size: .; V gene: TRBV5-8; D gene: .; CDR3 protein: CASSLPGGLRNRYEQFF; CDR3 DNA: TGTGCCAGCAGCTTGCCCGGCGGCCTTCGCAACCGGTATGAGCAGTTCTTC
J gene: TRBJ2-3; clone size: once; V gene: TRBV5-1; D gene: TRBD2; CDR3 protein: CASSRIAGGITDTQYF; CDR3 DNA: TGCGCCAGCAGCCGGATAGCGGGAGGCATTACAGATACGCAGTATTTT
J gene: TRBJ2-7; clone size: .; V gene: TRBV5-1; D gene: TRBD1; CDR3 protein: CASSLDGQGIYEQYF; CDR3 DNA: TGCGCCAGCAGCTTGGATGGACAGGGTATCTACGAGCAGTACTTC
J gene: TRBJ1-2; clone size: .; V gene: TRBV27; D gene: .; CDR3 protein: CASSRRAVSSYGYTF; CDR3 DNA: TGTGCCAGCAGTCGCCGTGCAGTCTCTTCCTATGGCTACACCTTC
J gene: TRBJ2-4; clone size: .; V gene: TRBV5-1; D gene: TRBD1; CDR3 protein: CASSFQGAGNIQYF; CDR3 DNA: TGCGCCAGCAGCTTCCAGGGGGCCGGGAACATTCAGTACTTC